This T cell receptor beta chain was profiled in a study of early T cells in non-severe SARS-CoV-2 infection. Study context: Chains from this unsorted whole-blood bulk RNA could not be paired.

Study conclusions and caveats: Anti-spike CD8 responses were favored in VDJdb matching, and private and CD4 specificities were missed.

The length of the CDR3 is 15 residues. The germline V and J ends were trimmed by 5 bases and 0 bases, with 11 bases remaining between them. Germline V gene sequence: CDR1 SGHAT, CDR2 FQNNGV. Comment on this clonotype: Its matching antigen is unknown.

The TCR library protocol was used to attach unique molecular identifiers. These identifiers were attached to individual cDNA molecules. In TCRdb, the 5' RACE reads were re-called with MiXCR into one record per CDR3 protein. The repertoire includes about 64,000 distinct CDR3 sequences, 10% to 15% of them detected once, and 4% to 5% sits in the top ten. V and J are TRBV11-2 and TRBJ2-1; D unclear. Sequenced material: whole blood. This receptor was taken from an adult who was a healthcare worker with PCR-confirmed SARS-CoV-2 infection or an uninfected control (not recorded which). As DNA, the CDR3 is TGTGCCAGCAGCGGCAGACGGAGCTCCTACAATGAGCAGTTCTTC. It translates to CASSGRRSSYNEQFF. The complete variable domain, with remaining parts taken from reference TRBV11-2 and TRBJ2-1, reads EAGVAQSPRYKIIEKRQSVAFWCNPISGHATLYWYQQILGQGPKLLIQFQNNGVVDDSQLPKDRFSAERLKGVDSTLKIQPAKLEDSAVYLCASSGRRSSYNEQFFGPGTRLTVL.